Listed below are T cell receptor beta chains from one sample, sequenced in a study of shared clonotypes between healthy human individuals. Some clones are missing from TCRdb's copy, which holds only in-frame ones; the method was immunoSEQ multiplex PCR. The sample consists of about 690,000 clones, roughly 87% of them appearing once. Material: memory CD8+ T cells from PBMCs. These receptor sequences come from a man younger than 30 in good health. Some clones in this sample may be carry-over from other donors' samples. The CDR3 runs from the conserved cysteine through the conserved F or W. Fields, in order: J gene, V gene, D gene, clone size, CDR3 DNA, CDR3 protein. A D gene is named only where the DNA matches it firmly. Expanded clones get a size class; other rows say once, few or many, or leave the size out.

TRBJ2-7	TRBV6-1	NA	few	TGTGCCAGCGCCCCCTTTAGGGGATCCTACGAGCAGTACTTC	CASAPFRGSYEQYF
TRBJ2-7	TRBV6-5	TRBD2	NA	TGTGCCAGCAGTTGGCTAGCGGGGAATACCTACGAGCAGTACTTC	CASSWLAGNTYEQYF
TRBJ2-1	TRBV29-1	TRBD1	NA	TGCAGCGTTGAAGGAACAGGGGACTCCTACAATGAGCAGTTCTTC	CSVEGTGDSYNEQFF
TRBJ2-3	TRBV11-1	TRBD2	NA	TGTGCCAGCAGCTTTAGCGGGAGGGTCACAGATACGCAGTATTTT	CASSFSGRVTDTQYF
TRBJ1-5	TRBV7-9	NA	NA	TGTGCCAGCAGCTCCGGGCCGGCTGTCAATCAGCCCCAGCATTTT	CASSSGPAVNQPQHF
TRBJ2-2	TRBV29-1	NA	NA	TGCAGCGTTGGGCGGCGAGAGAACACCGGGGAGCTGTTTTTT	CSVGRRENTGELFF
TRBJ2-7	TRBV6-1	NA	NA	TGTGCCAGCAGTGAGGGCCGCTCCCACGAGCAGTACTTC	CASSEGRSHEQYF
TRBJ1-2	TRBV2	TRBD1	NA	TGTGCCACCAAATCGTCCTTGCTTAGACAGGGGGGTGGCTACACCTTC	CATKSSLLRQGGGYTF
TRBJ2-3	TRBV27	NA	once	TGTGCCAGCAGGCTATACGAGAGCACAGATACGCAGTATTTT	CASRLYESTDTQYF
TRBJ1-1	TRBV2	TRBD1	few	TGTGCCAGCAGCCTTGGGACAGTTAACACTGAAGCTTTCTTT	CASSLGTVNTEAFF
TRBJ1-2	TRBV9	NA	few	TGTGCCAGCAGCGTGGACTTCGGGGAGCGGTGGGTGGAGGGCTACACCTTC	CASSVDFGERWVEGYTF
TRBJ2-5	TRBV29-1	NA	NA	TGCAGCGGATCGACAGGGTCGGGGGAAGAGACCCAGTACTTC	CSGSTGSGEETQYF
TRBJ1-2	TRBV14	NA	NA	TGTGCCAGCAGCCAAGGTAGAGGAGTCGGGGGAACTAACTATGGCTACACCTTC	CASSQGRGVGGTNYGYTF
TRBJ1-2	TRBV7-2	NA	NA	TGTGCCAGCAGCTTACGAGGGGCCGACTATGGCTACACCTTC	CASSLRGADYGYTF
TRBJ2-3	TRBV18	TRBD2	NA	TGTGCCAGCTCAGCAGCGGGAGTAGATACGCAGTATTTT	CASSAAGVDTQYF
TRBJ2-4	TRBV5-4	NA	NA	TGTGCCAGCAGCATAGACCTAGCCAAAAACATTCAGTACTTC	CASSIDLAKNIQYF
TRBJ2-1	TRBV7-9	NA	NA	TGTGCCAGCAGCTCCATACTCCTTCCTGAGCAGTTCTTC	CASSSILLPEQFF
TRBJ1-1	TRBV11-2	NA	NA	TGTGCCAGCAGCTTAGGACATGGCCCTATGAACACTGAAGCTTTCTTT	CASSLGHGPMNTEAFF
TRBJ2-7	TRBV21-1	NA	NA	TGTGCCAGCATAGGCTTAAAGGGGCCGACAACTTACGAGCAGTACTTC	CASIGLKGPTTYEQYF
TRBJ2-7	TRBV4-3	NA	once	TGCGCCAGCAGCCAAGAGTCCAGGAGCTCCTACGAGCAGTACTTC	CASSQESRSSYEQYF
TRBJ2-1	TRBV6-1	TRBD2	once	TGTGCCAGCAGTGACGGACTAGCGGGGTATTCCTACAATGAGCAGTTCTTC	CASSDGLAGYSYNEQFF
TRBJ1-2	TRBV27	NA	NA	TGTGCCAGCAGCCCCCATCGGGGGGCGTATGGCTACACCTTC	CASSPHRGAYGYTF
TRBJ1-5	TRBV19	NA	NA	TGTGCCAGTAGTATAGGGTACAATCAGCCCCAGCATTTT	CASSIGYNQPQHF
TRBJ2-7	TRBV27	NA	NA	TGTGCCAGCAGTCCGTATAGGGACTACGAGCAGTACTTC	CASSPYRDYEQYF
TRBJ1-2	TRBV27	NA	once	TGTGCCAGCAGTTATGGACTGTACTATGGCTACACCTTC	CASSYGLYYGYTF
TRBJ2-1	TRBV27	TRBD2	NA	TGTGCCAGCAGCCCAACCTCCTGGGGCGGGACTAGCAATGAGCAGTTCTTC	CASSPTSWGGTSNEQFF